This T cell receptor (beta chain) was captured by sequencing in a study of T-cell memory formation after mild COVID-19. Study as a whole: Largely donor-specific sequence clusters came from a couple of donors.

5'RACE, which relied on constant-segment primers, yielded TCR alpha and TCR beta cDNA libraries carrying sample barcodes and UMIs. TCRdb reprocessed the 5' RACE reads with MiXCR, giving one entry per CDR3 protein. The data contain almost 350,000 distinct CDR3 sequences, less than 25% of them seen just once; the ten biggest clones take up 21%. Regarding the study as a whole: Mostly located in CM and EM were contracting CD4+ clones, with contracting CD8+ clones located in EMRA. In pre-infection memory, a portion of responding clones appeared, which suggested that cross-reactive memory joined.

As concerns this clonotype: Its target is not known.

The sequence was obtained from a man younger than 30 who had mild COVID-19 (a few samples of this study predate the infection). Cell type and time point are not known. Sequencing input: PBMCs or a T cell subset sorted from them (not recorded which).

In DNA, the CDR3 is TGCGCCAGCAGCTTTTCCCCTGATCAGCCCCAGCATTTT. It specifies CASSFSPDQPQHF. This rearrangement joins TRBV5-1 to TRBJ1-5; no clear D. The CDR3 is made up of 13 amino acids. Trimming pared 2 bases from V and 5 bases from J, leaving 8 bases between. Germline values: CDR1 SGHRS, CDR2 YFSETQ. Drawing the rest from reference TRBV5-1 and TRBJ1-5, the complete variable domain is KAGVTQTPRYLIKTRGQQVTLSCSPISGHRSVSWYQQTPGQGLQFLFEYFSETQRNKGNFPGRFSGRQFSNSRSEMNVSTLELGDSALYLCASSFSPDQPQHFGDGTRLSIL.